The 8 T cell receptor beta chains reported below all come from one sample, sequenced in a study of blood T cell repertoires in COVID-19. Only in-frame clones appear in the TCRdb table, and some are missing; sequencing was by immunoSEQ multiplex PCR. Of a few hundred thousand clones listed, 90% are singletons. Sequenced: PBMCs or T cells enriched from blood (not recorded which). The receptors come from a woman younger than 35 with acute COVID-19.

CDR3 nucleotides: TGTGCCAGTAGCTATACCACAGGTGGCTACACCTTC. It encodes CASSYTTGGYTF. V and J are TRBV19 and TRBJ1-2; D is possibly TRBD1 (5 bases). V was trimmed by 6 bases and J by 7 bases, leaving 12 bases between them. Germline loops: CDR1 LNHDA, CDR2 SQIVND (reference sequence). The CDR3 is 12 amino acids. The whole variable domain, filled in from reference TRBV19 and TRBJ1-2, reads DGGITQSPKYLFRKEGQNVTLSCEQNLNHDAMYWYRQDPGQGLRLIYYSQIVNDFQKGDIAEGYSVSREKKESFPLTVTSAQKNPTAFYLCASSYTTGGYTFGSGTRLTVV.

V and J are TRBV6-6 and TRBJ1-3, with TRBD1 matching 7 bases. Germline CDR1 and CDR2: MNHNY and SVGAGI (reference sequence). This CDR3 spans 16 amino acids. Losses at the gene ends were 7 bases for V and 3 bases for J; bases not matched to a gene: 12. The CDR3 bases are TGTGCCAGCACCCTCGACAGGGATCGGAATGGAAACACCATATATTTT. This gives the protein CASTLDRDRNGNTIYF.

This clone was recorded only once. The V call is TRBV19, the J call TRBJ2-4; weak D call: TRBD1 (6 bases). Trimming stripped 7 bases from V and 3 bases from J, with 10 bases between. CDR1 is LNHDA and CDR2 is SQIVND in the germline V gene (reference sequence). This CDR3 has 13 residues. The CDR3 region has the DNA TGTGCCAGTACAGGGGCTGACAAAAACATTCAGTACTTC. Amino acid sequence: CASTGADKNIQYF. The complete variable domain, with remaining parts taken from reference TRBV19 and TRBJ2-4, reads DGGITQSPKYLFRKEGQNVTLSCEQNLNHDAMYWYRQDPGQGLRLIYYSQIVNDFQKGDIAEGYSVSREKKESFPLTVTSAQKNPTAFYLCASTGADKNIQYFGAGTRLSVL.

This clone turned up a few times. This sequence joins TRBV7-3 and TRBJ1-1, with D possibly matching TRBD1 (5 bases). Germline CDR1 SGHTA, CDR2 FQGTGA. The CDR3 length is 13 residues. V gave up 0 bases and J gave up 3 bases, with 5 bases separating them. The CDR3 coding sequence is TGTGCCAGCAGCTTAACAGGGGACACTGAAGCTTTCTTT. It codes for CASSLTGDTEAFF. The full variable domain, its missing parts supplied by reference TRBV7-3 and TRBJ1-1, is GAGVSQTPSNKVTEKGKYVELRCDPISGHTALYWYRQSLGQGPEFLIYFQGTGAADDSGLPNDRFFAVRPEGSVSTLKIQRTERGDSAVYLCASSLTGDTEAFFGQGTRLTVV.

In this sample, this clone turned up once. The chain uses TRBV28 and TRBJ2-5; TRBD1 matches at 8 bases. The CDR3 spans 15 residues. Germline CDR1 is MDHEN and CDR2 is SYDVKM. V gave up 6 bases and J gave up 5 bases; unmatched junction bases: 11. The CDR3 loop is CASSTPTGVGETQYF. CDR3 in DNA: TGTGCCAGCAGCACCCCGACAGGGGTCGGGGAGACCCAGTACTTC. Variable domain in full (rest from reference TRBV28 and TRBJ2-5): DVKVTQSSRYLVKRTGEKVFLECVQDMDHENMFWYRQDPGLGLRLIYFSYDVKMKEKGDIPEGYSVSREKKERFSLILESASTNQTSMYLCASSTPTGVGETQYFGPGTRLLVL.

This rearrangement joins TRBV10-1 to TRBJ2-1; the D gene is possibly TRBD2 (5 bases). The germline V gene encodes CDR1 WNHNN and CDR2 SYGVQD (reference sequence). CDR3 length equals 12 residues. Trimming took 5 bases from V and 6 from J, leaving 8 bases between them. The CDR3 loop reads CASSLTSNEQFF. CDR3 in DNA: TGCGCCAGCAGTCTCACTAGCAATGAGCAGTTCTTC.

The CDR3 nucleotides read TGTGCCAGCAGCTTAGTACAGGGAGGGTCACCCCTCCACTTT. Translating gives CASSLVQGGSPLHF. The V call is TRBV7-2, the J call TRBJ1-6, with D possibly TRBD1 on 6 matching bases. This CDR3 is 14 amino acids long. V was trimmed by 1 base and J by 10 bases, leaving 11 bases between them. The germline V gene has CDR1 SGHTA and CDR2 FQGNSA.

The chain couples TRBV10-3 to TRBJ2-2; possibly TRBD1 for D (6 bases). Germline loops: CDR1 ENHRY, CDR2 SYGVKD. This CDR3 region has 14 residues. V dropped 6 bases and J dropped 1 base, with 9 bases sitting between them. The chain's CDR3 is CAIRQGLNTGELFF. Here the CDR3 DNA reads TGTGCCATCAGACAGGGCTTGAACACCGGGGAGCTGTTTTTT.